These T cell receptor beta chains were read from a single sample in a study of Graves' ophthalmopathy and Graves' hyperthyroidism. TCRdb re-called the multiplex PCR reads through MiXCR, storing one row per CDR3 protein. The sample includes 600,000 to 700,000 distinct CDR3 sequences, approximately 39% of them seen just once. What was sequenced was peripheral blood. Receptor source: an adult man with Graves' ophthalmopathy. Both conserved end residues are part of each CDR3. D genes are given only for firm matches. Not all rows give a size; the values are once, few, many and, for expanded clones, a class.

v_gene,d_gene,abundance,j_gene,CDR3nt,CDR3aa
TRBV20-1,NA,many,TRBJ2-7,TGCAGTGCTAGTTACAGACCGGAGCAGTACTTC,CSASYRPEQYF
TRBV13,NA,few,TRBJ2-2,TGTGCCAGCAGCCAAGAAACCGGGGAGCTGTTTTTT,CASSQETGELFF
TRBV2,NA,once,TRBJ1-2,TGTGCCTGGGTCCGGGGGCGAAACGCCAACTATGGCTACACCTTC,CAWVRGRNANYGYTF
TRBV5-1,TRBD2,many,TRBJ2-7,TGCGCCAGCAGCCAGAGAATACTCAAACTAGCGGGGGCCACCTACGAGCAGTACTTC,CASSQRILKLAGATYEQYF
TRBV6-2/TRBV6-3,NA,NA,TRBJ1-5,TGTGCCAGCGTCGGGCTCACCCACCAGCCCCAGCATTTT,CASVGLTHQPQHF
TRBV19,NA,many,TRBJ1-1,TGTGCCAGTAGTATGTGGGCACCTATGAACACTGAAGCTTTCTTT,CASSMWAPMNTEAFF
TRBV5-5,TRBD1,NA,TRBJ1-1,TGTGCCAGCAGCTCCGACAGGGCCCGCGGGGTGAACACTGAAGCTTTCTTT,CASSSDRARGVNTEAFF
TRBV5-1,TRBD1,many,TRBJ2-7,TGCGCCAGCAGCTTGGACACAGGGGGTTCCTACGAGCAGTACTTC,CASSLDTGGSYEQYF
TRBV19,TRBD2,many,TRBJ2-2,TGTGCCAGTAGTCCACACGGACTAGCGGGCACCGGGGAGCTGTTTTTT,CASSPHGLAGTGELFF
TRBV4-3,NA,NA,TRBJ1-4,TGCGCCAGCAGCCTAATTACACAGGGTGGAGGGATAACTAATGAAAAACTGTTTTTT,CASSLITQGGGITNEKLFF
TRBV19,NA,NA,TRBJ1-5,TGTGCCATCACTCCACTAGGTCAGGGCAATCAGCCCCAGCATTTT,CAITPLGQGNQPQHF
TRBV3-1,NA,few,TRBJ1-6,TGTGCCAGCAGCCAAGGGATGGATAATTCACCCCTCCACTTT,CASSQGMDNSPLHF
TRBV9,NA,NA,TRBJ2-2,TGTGCCAGCAGCGTAGGTCAGGGAACCAGGGAGCTGTTTTTT,CASSVGQGTRELFF
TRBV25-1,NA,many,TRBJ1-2,TGTGCCAGTTCACACGATAACTATGGCTACACCTTC,CASSHDNYGYTF
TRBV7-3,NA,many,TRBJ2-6,TGTGCCAGCAGACGAGCGGCAGGGGCCAACGTCCTGACTTTC,CASRRAAGANVLTF
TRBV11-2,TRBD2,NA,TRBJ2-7,TGTGCCAGCAGCCCACTCCGGGGGGTTTCTTACGAGCAGTACTTC,CASSPLRGVSYEQYF
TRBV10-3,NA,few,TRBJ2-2,TGTGCCATCAGTGGCCAGGGGAACACCGGGGAGCTGTTTTTT,CAISGQGNTGELFF
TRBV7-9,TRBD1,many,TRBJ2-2,TGTGCCAGCAGCACGGGACAGCCCGTCGGGGAGCTGTTTTTT,CASSTGQPVGELFF
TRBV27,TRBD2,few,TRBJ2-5,TGTGCCAGCAGTTACCCGAGGGACTACCCAAACCAAGAGACCCAGTACTTC,CASSYPRDYPNQETQYF
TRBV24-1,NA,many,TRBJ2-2,TGTGCCACCAGTGATTGGCCAGGGAGCACCGGGGAGCTGTTTTTT,CATSDWPGSTGELFF
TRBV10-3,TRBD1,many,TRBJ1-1,TGTGCCATCAGTGAGAGGGGACAGGGCTACACTGAAGCTTTCTTT,CAISERGQGYTEAFF
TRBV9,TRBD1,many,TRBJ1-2,TGTGCCAGTACAGGGGGGCTCTATGGCTACACCTTC,CASTGGLYGYTF
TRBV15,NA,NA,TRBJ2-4,TGTGCCACCAGCCTCCGGGGGCTTGGCAAAAACATTCAGTACTTC,CATSLRGLGKNIQYF